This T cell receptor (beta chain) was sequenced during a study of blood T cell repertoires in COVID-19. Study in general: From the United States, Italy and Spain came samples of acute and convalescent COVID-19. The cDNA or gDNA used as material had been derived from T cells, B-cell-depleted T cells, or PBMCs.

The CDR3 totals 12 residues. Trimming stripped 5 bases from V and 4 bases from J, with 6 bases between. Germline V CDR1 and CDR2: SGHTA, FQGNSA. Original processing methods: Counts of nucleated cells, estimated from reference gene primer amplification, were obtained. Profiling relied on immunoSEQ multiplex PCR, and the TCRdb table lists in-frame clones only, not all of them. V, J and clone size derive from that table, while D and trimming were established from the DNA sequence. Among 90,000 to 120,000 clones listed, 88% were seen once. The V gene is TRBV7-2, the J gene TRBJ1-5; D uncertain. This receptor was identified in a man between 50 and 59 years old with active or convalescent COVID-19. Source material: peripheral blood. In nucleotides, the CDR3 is TGTGCCAGCAGCCGGAGAAATCAGCCCCAGCATTTT. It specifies CASSRRNQPQHF. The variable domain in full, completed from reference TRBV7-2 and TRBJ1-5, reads GAGVSQSPSNKVTEKGKDVELRCDPISGHTALYWYRQSLGQGLEFLIYFQGNSAPDKSGLPSDRFSAERTGGSVSTLTIQRTQQEDSAVYLCASSRRNQPQHFGDGTRLSIL.